The 20 T cell receptor beta chains below all came from one sample that was sequenced in a study of cytomegalovirus exposure and HLA in healthy donors. The PCR ran on 60 Vbeta and 13 Jbeta primers. The protocol was immunoSEQ multiplex PCR, while the TCRdb copy is restricted to in-frame clones and leaves out a portion. The repertoire table contains 130,000 or so clones. The sequenced sample was PBMCs. All receptors come from a woman aged 35 to 49 in good health and CMV-seronegative.

The CDR3 is CASDPARGRPMNTEAFF. In DNA, the CDR3 is TGTGCCAGTGACCCGGCAAGGGGCCGCCCTATGAACACTGAAGCTTTCTTT. The chain combines TRBV19 with TRBJ1-1; D is perhaps TRBD1 (5 bases). CDR1 LNHDA and CDR2 SQIVND come from the germline V gene (reference sequence). This CDR3 is 17 amino acids long. The V and J ends lost 8 bases and 0 bases respectively, with 22 bases between them.

The chain has TRBV4-1 and TRBJ1-5, with D unresolved. V lost 1 base to trimming and J lost 4 bases, with 14 bases between them. Germline values: CDR1 MGHRA, CDR2 YSYEKL. This CDR3 has 16 amino acids. CDR3 DNA sequence: TGCGCCAGCAGCCAAGGGGAGGCGGAGGGAAATCAGCCCCAGCATTTT. Translated, it gives CASSQGEAEGNQPQHF.

V is TRBV5-4 and J is TRBJ2-7, with 7 bases aligning to TRBD1. The CDR3 totals 15 residues. J was trimmed by 3 bases and V by 4 bases; bases with no gene match: 10. Germline V lookup: CDR1 SGHNT, CDR2 YYREEE (reference sequence). The CDR3: CASSPSRGRDYEQYF. CDR3 DNA sequence: TGTGCCAGCAGCCCCTCTAGGGGGCGAGACTACGAGCAGTACTTC.

This sequence joins TRBV5-4 and TRBJ2-2; 7 bases agree with TRBD2. This CDR3 comprises 15 residues. From germline, CDR1 is SGHNT and CDR2 YYREEE (reference sequence). The V gene end was trimmed by 5 bases and the J gene end by 1 base; junction bases not matched to a gene: 5. The CDR3 DNA sequence: TGTGCCAGCAGGCCAGCGGGGAAGAACACCGGGGAGCTGTTTTTT. It yields the protein CASRPAGKNTGELFF.

The rearrangement links TRBV6-4 to TRBJ2-3, with 9 nucleotides matching TRBD2. There are 15 residues in the CDR3. Germline lookup yields CDR1 MRHNA and CDR2 SNTAGT. V trimming: 0 bases; J trimming: 4 bases; junction bases outside the gene matches: 2. DNA of the CDR3: TGTGCCAGCAGTGACTCGGCTAGCGGGGCAGATACGCAGTATTTT. This translates into CASSDSASGADTQYF.

The chain employs TRBV9 and TRBJ1-2; the match to TRBD1 covers 8 bases. CDR1 is SGDLS and CDR2 is YYNGEE in the germline V gene. With V trimmed by 0 bases and J by 2 bases, 0 bases remained unmatched. This CDR3 has 14 amino acids. In DNA form, the CDR3 reads TGTGCCAGCAGCGTAGGGACAGGGAACTATGGCTACACCTTC. Translated: CASSVGTGNYGYTF.

V and J are TRBV6-5 and TRBJ1-6; D gene ambiguous. The CDR3 has 15 residues. The V gene lost 0 bases and the J gene lost 9 bases, with 12 bases spanning the gap. Germline-derived CDR1 and CDR2 are MNHEY and SVGAGI. The CDR3 spells CASSYSSARSSPLHF. Written as DNA, the CDR3 is TGTGCCAGCAGTTACTCGTCCGCGCGGAGTTCACCCCTCCACTTT.

This chain joins TRBV9 and TRBJ2-7, with TRBD1 matching over 10 bases. From germline, CDR1 is SGDLS and CDR2 YYNGEE. This CDR3 contains 14 residues. Trimming took 0 bases from V and 6 from J; bases not matched to a gene: 3. The CDR3 reads CASSVGQGAGEQYF. The CDR3 bases are TGTGCCAGCAGCGTAGGACAGGGGGCCGGCGAGCAGTACTTC.

V gene TRBV29-1 combines with J gene TRBJ2-6, with 7 bases matching TRBD1. CDR3 length: 14 residues. V lost 5 bases and J lost 4; bases outside the gene matches: 5. Germline CDR1 is SQVTM and CDR2 is ANQGSEA. In DNA form, the CDR3 reads TGCAGCGTTTCGACAGGGTCAGGGGCCAACGTCCTGACTTTC. This sequence encodes CSVSTGSGANVLTF.

The chain links TRBV4-2 to TRBJ1-1, with D tentatively TRBD1 (6 bases). V shed 5 bases and J shed 6 bases, with 19 bases lying between them. From germline, CDR1 is LGHNA and CDR2 YNFKEQ. The CDR3 is 15 amino acids. CDR3 residues: CASSTVLQGRPEAFF. CDR3 DNA: TGTGCCAGCAGCACTGTATTACAGGGAAGGCCTGAAGCTTTCTTT.

The J gene is TRBJ2-3, the V gene TRBV2; no clear D. The germline V gene has CDR1 SNHLY and CDR2 FYNNEI. The V and J ends lost 7 bases and 6 bases respectively, with 14 bases between them. This CDR3 has 13 residues. CDR3 DNA sequence: TGTGCCAGCACCTTTGGTTTAGAGGATACGCAGTATTTT. The encoded protein is CASTFGLEDTQYF.

In nucleotides, the CDR3 is TGTGCCAGCAGCTTAGATCGGTATGAGCAGTTCTTC. This translates into CASSLDRYEQFF. The chain combines TRBV7-8 with TRBJ2-1, with D unresolved. The germline V and J ends were trimmed by 1 base and 8 bases, with 6 bases remaining between them. The length of the CDR3 is 12 residues. The V gene's germline CDR1 is SGHVS and CDR2 FQNEAQ.

A remark on this clone: The identical CDR3 is also encoded by other nucleotide sequences in the sample. The rearrangement links TRBV6-5 to TRBJ1-1, with a possible D match to TRBD1 (6 bases). In germline, CDR1 is MNHEY, CDR2 SVGAGI. V dropped 8 bases and J dropped 6 bases, with 10 bases sitting between them. The CDR3 length is 11 residues. The CDR3 region has the DNA TGTGCCAGCCGGGGGGGCGCTGAAGCTTTCTTT. It yields the protein CASRGGAEAFF.

This rearrangement joins TRBV27 to TRBJ2-1; 7 nucleotides agree with TRBD1. The ends lost 4 bases at V and 2 bases at J; junction bases unmatched: 8. CDR3 size: 16 residues. Germline lookup yields CDR1 MNHEY and CDR2 SMNVEV (reference sequence). CDR3 in amino acids: CASSSPTGIAYNEQFF. CDR3 DNA: TGTGCCAGCAGTTCCCCGACAGGGATAGCCTACAATGAGCAGTTCTTC.

V is TRBV5-1 and J is TRBJ2-2; TRBD2 agrees at 7 bases. This CDR3 is built from 15 residues. The germline V gene has CDR1 SGHRS and CDR2 YFSETQ. V shed 0 bases, J shed 5 bases, and the junction held 4 bases outside the gene matches. As DNA, the CDR3 is TGCGCCAGCAGCTTGGTGCGGGGGAGGACCGGGGAGCTGTTTTTT. Its translation: CASSLVRGRTGELFF.

The chain employs TRBV2 and TRBJ1-2, with D possibly being TRBD1 (5 bases). The CDR3 spans 14 residues. V lost 7 bases and J 4 bases, leaving 16 bases between the germline ends. Per the germline V gene, CDR1 is SNHLY and CDR2 is FYNNEI. In DNA form, the CDR3 reads TGTGCCAGCACTAGGGAAGGGGTCGGCTATGGCTACACCTTC. Amino acid sequence: CASTREGVGYGYTF.

V gene TRBV7-3 combines with J gene TRBJ2-2, with D maybe TRBD1 (5 bases). Per the germline V gene, CDR1 is SGHTA and CDR2 is FQGTGA. The CDR3 is 17 amino acids. With 5 bases removed from V and 0 bases from J, the gap between germline ends came to 16 bases. Here the CDR3 reads CASSLRQLRSNTGELFF. The CDR3 DNA sequence: TGTGCCAGCAGCCTCCGACAGTTGCGCTCGAACACCGGGGAGCTGTTTTTT.

The chain joins TRBV7-9 to TRBJ1-1, with TRBD1 as a possible D gene (5 bases). CDR3 length: 14 amino acids. Trimming took off 4 bases at V and 0 bases at J, with 9 bases between the two ends. Looked up from germline, CDR1 is SEHNR and CDR2 is FQNEAQ (reference sequence). CDR3 nucleotide sequence: TGTGCCAGCAGCTCGCTCAGGGTGAACACTGAAGCTTTCTTT. Amino acid sequence: CASSSLRVNTEAFF.

This chain uses TRBV7-9 with TRBJ2-3, with 10 nucleotides matching TRBD1. Germline loops: CDR1 SEHNR, CDR2 FQNEAQ (reference sequence). CDR3 length: 13 amino acids. Trimming took 7 bases from V and 6 from J; bases not matched to a gene: 4. CDR3 sequence: CASTGTGADTQYF. The CDR3, as DNA: TGTGCCAGCACCGGGACAGGGGCGGATACGCAGTATTTT.

This chain connects TRBV19 to TRBJ2-7, with D tentatively TRBD1 (5 bases). V gave up 5 bases and J gave up 2 bases, with 19 bases separating them. The CDR3 consists of 16 residues. CDR1 and CDR2 (germline): LNHDA, SQIVND (reference sequence). The CDR3 loop reads CASSPGAQGLPYEQYV. The CDR3 DNA is TGTGCCAGTAGTCCCGGAGCCCAGGGTCTCCCCTACGAGCAGTACGTC.